Listed here are 6 T cell receptor beta chains from one sample, sequenced in a study of blood T cell repertoires in COVID-19. Libraries were prepared by immunoSEQ multiplex PCR; TCRdb keeps only in-frame clonotypes and omits some of them. The sample contains about 250,000 clones, roughly 83% of which appear only once. The sequencing input was peripheral blood. The receptors were gathered from a woman over 75 with COVID-19, enrolled during active disease.

The chain recombines TRBV28 with TRBJ2-3; 9 bases fit TRBD1. Germline CDR1 and CDR2: MDHEN and SYDVKM. This CDR3 comprises 13 residues. V was clipped by 8 bases and J by 4 bases; unmatched bases: 4. CDR3 in DNA: TGTGCCAGCGTTACAGGGGGCGCAGATACGCAGTATTTT. This encodes CASVTGGADTQYF.

The V gene is TRBV7-9, the J gene TRBJ2-3; perhaps TRBD2 as D (6 bases). Germline values: CDR1 SEHNR, CDR2 FQNEAQ (reference sequence). The CDR3 is 19 amino acids. V was cut by 1 base and J by 0 bases, with 20 bases left in between. CDR3 region: CASSLGASAGIISTDTQYF. For the CDR3, the DNA is TGTGCCAGCAGCTTAGGAGCTAGCGCAGGGATCATCAGCACAGATACGCAGTATTTT. Using reference TRBV7-9 and TRBJ2-3 for the parts outside the CDR3, the full variable domain is DTGVSQNPRHKITKRGQNVTFRCDPISEHNRLYWYRQTLGQGPEFLTYFQNEAQLEKSRLLSDRFSAERPKGSFSTLEIQRTEQGDSAMYLCASSLGASAGIISTDTQYFGPGTRLTVL.

The chain carries TRBV18 and TRBJ1-6; 8 nucleotides align to TRBD1. Germline V gene data show CDR1 as KGHSH and CDR2 as LQKENI. This CDR3 comprises 15 residues. Unmatched junction bases numbered 5, after V lost 3 bases and J lost 7 bases. The CDR3 DNA follows: TGTGCCAGCTCACCGGGACAGGACGCCAATTCACCCCTCCACTTT. The encoded protein is CASSPGQDANSPLHF. Using reference TRBV18 and TRBJ1-6 for the parts outside the CDR3, the full variable domain is NAGVMQNPRHLVRRRGQEARLRCSPMKGHSHVYWYRQLPEEGLKFMVYLQKENIIDESGMPKERFSAEFPKEGPSILRIQQVVRGDSAAYFCASSPGQDANSPLHFGNGTRLTVT.

CDR3 in amino acids: CASSRAGTGSGETQYF. The CDR3 nucleotides are TGTGCCAGCAGCCGAGCCGGGACAGGGTCTGGCGAGACCCAGTACTTC. This rearrangement joins TRBV5-4 to TRBJ2-5, with TRBD1 identical over 9 bases. CDR3 length equals 16 residues. V lost 4 bases, J lost 5 bases, and 12 bases stayed unmatched. Looked up from germline, CDR1 is SGHNT and CDR2 is YYREEE (reference sequence). The full variable domain, with the rest looked up from reference TRBV5-4 and TRBJ2-5, is ETGVTQSPTHLIKTRGQQVTLRCSSQSGHNTVSWYQQALGQGPQFIFQYYREEENGRGNFPPRFSGLQFPNYSSELNVNALELDDSALYLCASSRAGTGSGETQYFGPGTRLLVL.

The chain recombines TRBV7-2 with TRBJ2-3; TRBD2 matches at 9 bases. Per the germline V gene, CDR1 is SGHTA and CDR2 is FQGNSA. J lost 0 bases, V lost 1 base, and 11 bases had no gene match. CDR3 length: 19 amino acids. For the CDR3, the DNA is TGTGCCAGCAGCTTAGTAAGGCGGGGGGGGTGGACGAGCACAGATACGCAGTATTTT. Translation gives CASSLVRRGGWTSTDTQYF.

The chain combines TRBV2 with TRBJ2-3; 8 bases are a match to TRBD2. Looked up from germline, CDR1 is SNHLY and CDR2 is FYNNEI. The CDR3 totals 17 residues. V shed 5 bases and J 2 bases; nucleotides not matched to a gene: 12. The CDR3 loop reads CASSLEGLGRVTDTQYF. CDR3 bases: TGTGCCAGCAGTCTGGAGGGGCTCGGGAGGGTCACAGATACGCAGTATTTT.